This T cell receptor (beta chain) was identified during a study of a mutant IDH1 vaccine in newly diagnosed glioma. Study as a whole: The initiation of vaccination occurred 4-6 weeks after radiotherapy alone, or with temozolomide cycles. Before enrollment, the patients had been treated with radiotherapy alone, temozolomide alone, or both together. Most of them had received both.

The method was immunoSEQ multiplex PCR; TCRdb's version includes in-frame clones alone and lacks a portion of them. Of about 44,000 clones in the sample, around 90% were seen once. Losses at the gene ends were 3 bases for V and 8 bases for J; bases not matched to a gene: 8. This CDR3 comprises 15 residues. Germline CDR1 reads SGHTA; CDR2 reads FQGNSA. About this clone: Its antigen is not identified.

The time point denotes: week 23, last vaccination. Each dose of the vaccine consisted of 300 ug of mutant IDH1 20-mer peptide, with topical imiquimod. Astrocytomas found in donors were new, WHO grade 3 or 4, IDH1-mutant and ATRX-lost. Study results and caveats: Vaccine-induced immune responses occurred in 90% to 95% of patients.

This rearrangement joins TRBV7-2 to TRBJ2-1; 9 bases line up with TRBD1. This specimen was PBMCs, taken from a glioma patient whose treatment included an IDH1 peptide vaccine. This sequence was found in a man aged 45-65 years with glioma. CDR3 sequence reads: CASSFPGTGSHEQFF. The DNA of the CDR3 is TGTGCCAGCAGCTTCCCCGGGACAGGGTCCCATGAGCAGTTCTTC.